Presented here are 30 T cell receptor beta chains from one specimen sequenced in a study of cytomegalovirus exposure and HLA in healthy donors. Some clones are missing from TCRdb's copy, which holds only in-frame ones; the method was immunoSEQ multiplex PCR. The profile covers roughly 260,000 clones, with around nine tenths appearing a single time and 2.6% taken by the ten largest. Sequenced material: PBMCs. The source is a man aged 18 to 29 in good health and CMV-seronegative.

The V call is TRBV10-3, the J call TRBJ1-2; D gene ambiguous. Germline V gives CDR1 ENHRY, CDR2 SYGVKD. V was shortened by 3 bases and J by 8 bases, with 19 bases between the two germline ends. CDR3 length equals 15 residues. The DNA for the CDR3 is TGTGCCATCAGTGATAATAGGGAGGATGCCGAAGGCTACACCTTC. This sequence encodes CAISDNREDAEGYTF.

The rearrangement uses TRBV6-6 and TRBJ1-2; possible D gene TRBD1, 6 bases. Deletions cut 2 bases from V and 10 bases from J, with 8 bases between. The CDR3 is 11 amino acids. The germline V gene has CDR1 MNHNY and CDR2 SVGAGI (reference sequence). In DNA form, the CDR3 reads TGTGCCAGCAGTTACGGGGGCGACTACACCTTC. Translated, it gives CASSYGGDYTF.

The V and J genes are TRBV5-1 and TRBJ2-7; no clear D. CDR1 and CDR2 from the germline V gene are SGHRS and YFSETQ. CDR3 length equals 14 residues. Trimming stripped 7 bases from V and 0 bases from J, with 14 bases between. The CDR3 loop is CASAEGGFSYEQYF. The CDR3 DNA reads TGCGCCAGCGCGGAAGGTGGTTTCTCCTACGAGCAGTACTTC.

The rearrangement uses TRBV11-2 and TRBJ1-6, with D unresolved. CDR3 length: 17 amino acids. The V gene lost 0 bases and the J gene lost 0 bases, with 9 bases spanning the gap. Germline V gene sequence: CDR1 SGHAT, CDR2 FQNNGV. This chain's CDR3 is CASSLEAAFSYNSPLHF. DNA for the CDR3: TGTGCCAGCAGCTTAGAGGCCGCTTTCTCCTATAATTCACCCCTCCACTTT.

CDR3 in DNA: TGTGCCAGCAGCTTGCTCATGGACTATTACACAGATACGCAGTATTTT. This sequence encodes CASSLLMDYYTDTQYF. The chain links TRBV5-8 to TRBJ2-3; weak D call: TRBD2 (6 bases). The length of the CDR3 is 16 residues. Looked up from germline, CDR1 is SGHTS and CDR2 is YDEGEE. Between the trimmed V and J ends, which lost 1 base and 2 bases, there was a span of 14 bases.

V usage is TRBV6-1 and J usage is TRBJ2-3; 9 nucleotides align to TRBD2. Trimming cost V 5 bases and J 2 bases; bases outside gene matches: 5. There are 15 residues in the CDR3. The germline V gene has CDR1 MNHNS and CDR2 SASEGT. CDR3 in DNA: TGTGCCAGCAGTATTATAGCGGGAGACACAGATACGCAGTATTTT. Its translation is CASSIIAGDTDTQYF.

The chain combines TRBV19 with TRBJ2-3; 10 positions agree with TRBD2. J lost 1 base, V lost 5 bases, and 3 bases had no gene match. There are 15 residues in the CDR3. The germline gives CDR1 LNHDA, CDR2 SQIVND (reference sequence). This chain's CDR3 is CASSFLAGGTDTQYF. CDR3 DNA sequence: TGTGCCAGTAGTTTTCTAGCGGGGGGCACAGATACGCAGTATTTT.

The J gene is TRBJ2-2, the V gene TRBV6-6, with D perhaps matching TRBD1 (6 bases). Trimming removed 2 bases at V and 0 bases at J, with 10 bases between. Per germline, CDR1 MNHNY and CDR2 SVGAGI (reference sequence). This CDR3 has 16 amino acids. The CDR3 loop is CASSYGGSTNTGELFF. Written as DNA, the CDR3 is TGTGCCAGCAGTTACGGGGGCTCGACGAACACCGGGGAGCTGTTTTTT.

V is TRBV7-9 and J is TRBJ2-2; tentatively, D is TRBD2 (5 bases). The germline gives CDR1 SEHNR, CDR2 FQNEAQ (reference sequence). The germline V and J ends were trimmed by 6 bases and 3 bases, with 11 bases remaining between them. This CDR3 has 14 residues. The CDR3 sequence: CASRPDSDTGELFF. The CDR3 region has the DNA TGTGCCAGCAGACCGGACTCGGACACCGGGGAGCTGTTTTTT.

This chain connects TRBV2 to TRBJ1-2; 9 bases are a match to TRBD1. The CDR3 has 17 residues. Germline V gene lookup returns CDR1 SNHLY and CDR2 FYNNEI. With 4 bases clipped from V and 4 bases from J, the junction kept 13 bases outside the gene matches. The CDR3 nucleotides are TGTGCCAGCAGTGGGGACAGGGAGTTTCACCCTAGCTATGGCTACACCTTC. This encodes CASSGDREFHPSYGYTF.

The CDR3: CASSLAGTGYEQFF. The CDR3, as DNA: TGTGCCAGCAGCTTAGCCGGGACAGGGTATGAGCAGTTCTTC. V usage is TRBV11-2 and J usage is TRBJ2-1; 9 bases line up with TRBD1. Germline V gene lookup returns CDR1 SGHAT and CDR2 FQNNGV. CDR3 length: 14 residues. Germline trimming cut 1 base from V and 8 bases from J; bases unmatched to any gene: 3.

The CDR3 here is CASSLRLWDRGTYEQYF. The CDR3 nucleotides are TGTGCCAGCAGTTTAAGGCTATGGGACAGGGGGACCTACGAGCAGTACTTC. The gene calls are TRBV28 and TRBJ2-7; 11 bases match TRBD1. V shed 2 bases, J shed 2 bases, and the junction held 8 bases outside the gene matches. In germline, CDR1 is MDHEN, CDR2 SYDVKM. The CDR3 is made up of 17 amino acids.

This clone was counted a single time. The chain carries TRBV5-1 and TRBJ2-7; 11 positions match TRBD1. Germline values: CDR1 SGHRS, CDR2 YFSETQ. The CDR3 is 15 amino acids. Trimming at V came to 3 bases and at J to 2 bases, leaving 4 bases not matched to a gene. The CDR3 DNA reads as TGCGCCAGCAGCTACGGGACAGGGGGGACCTACGAGCAGTACTTC. Its translation: CASSYGTGGTYEQYF.

The genes are TRBV7-3 and TRBJ2-5; 10 bases agree with TRBD2. V lost 2 bases to trimming and J lost 4 bases; unmatched junction nucleotides: 7. Germline CDR1 is SGHTA and CDR2 is FQGTGA. This CDR3 has 16 residues. The CDR3 here is CASSLLGTSVGETQYF. The CDR3, as DNA: TGTGCCAGCAGCTTACTAGGGACTAGCGTGGGAGAGACCCAGTACTTC.

V usage is TRBV5-1 and J usage is TRBJ2-2, with D possibly TRBD1 on 6 matching bases. This CDR3 has 17 amino acids. Germline-derived CDR1 and CDR2 are SGHRS and YFSETQ. V shed 4 bases and J shed 6 bases, with 22 bases lying between them. The CDR3 nucleotides are TGCGCCAGCAGCAAGGGCCCACAGGGCTTTGGGTCCGGGGAGCTGTTTTTT. Translated: CASSKGPQGFGSGELFF. Based on the CDR3 plus reference TRBV5-1 and TRBJ2-2, the full variable domain is KAGVTQTPRYLIKTRGQQVTLSCSPISGHRSVSWYQQTPGQGLQFLFEYFSETQRNKGNFPGRFSGRQFSNSRSEMNVSTLELGDSALYLCASSKGPQGFGSGELFFGEGSRLTVL.

V gene TRBV27 combines with J gene TRBJ2-1, with 11 nucleotides matching TRBD1. The CDR3 runs 17 residues. V lost 2 bases to trimming and J lost 3 bases; unmatched junction nucleotides: 6. Germline assignment: CDR1 MNHEY and CDR2 SMNVEV (reference sequence). Here the CDR3 reads CASSLGTGGTVYNEQFF. The DNA for the CDR3 is TGTGCCAGCAGTTTAGGGACAGGGGGGACGGTCTACAATGAGCAGTTCTTC.

The chain recombines TRBV19 with TRBJ2-7; the D gene is possibly TRBD2 (5 bases). This CDR3 is 15 amino acids long. Deletions cut 4 bases from V and 4 bases from J, with 17 bases between. Germline loops: CDR1 LNHDA, CDR2 SQIVND (reference sequence). CDR3 DNA sequence: TGTGCCAGTAGTACCTTCCGGGATGCTGATTACGAGCAGTACTTC. This sequence encodes CASSTFRDADYEQYF. Combining the CDR3 with reference TRBV19 and TRBJ2-7 gives the whole variable domain DGGITQSPKYLFRKEGQNVTLSCEQNLNHDAMYWYRQDPGQGLRLIYYSQIVNDFQKGDIAEGYSVSREKKESFPLTVTSAQKNPTAFYLCASSTFRDADYEQYFGPGTRLTVT.

The chain is built from TRBV28 and TRBJ1-6, with no clear D. The germline V and J ends were trimmed by 5 bases and 0 bases, with 8 bases remaining between them. Germline-derived CDR1 and CDR2 are MDHEN and SYDVKM. The CDR3 is made up of 15 amino acids. This CDR3 is CASSRWSSYNSPLHF. The CDR3 DNA sequence: TGTGCCAGCAGTCGATGGAGCTCCTATAATTCACCCCTCCACTTT.

V gene TRBV5-6 combines with J gene TRBJ1-5; TRBD1 matches at 7 bases. Looked up from germline, CDR1 is SGHDT and CDR2 is YYEEEE. The V gene end was trimmed by 5 bases and the J gene end by 6 bases; junction bases not matched to a gene: 8. The CDR3 covers 14 residues. The CDR3 sequence: CASSYDRVTQPQHF. For the CDR3, the DNA is TGTGCCAGCAGTTACGACAGGGTAACTCAGCCCCAGCATTTT.

The rearrangement links TRBV9 to TRBJ2-7, with D maybe TRBD2 (7 bases). Trimming removed 5 bases from V and 3 bases from J, with 18 bases in between. The CDR3 extends over 15 amino acids. In germline, CDR1 is SGDLS, CDR2 YYNGEE. Here the CDR3 DNA reads TGTGCCAGCAGAGGCCCGGGGGGCGACCGCTACGAGCAGTACTTC. It is translated as CASRGPGGDRYEQYF. Full variable domain (outside the CDR3, taken from reference TRBV9 and TRBJ2-7): DSGVTQTPKHLITATGQRVTLRCSPRSGDLSVYWYQQSLDQGLQFLIQYYNGEERAKGNILERFSAQQFPDLHSELNLSSLELGDSALYFCASRGPGGDRYEQYFGPGTRLTVT.

The DNA of the CDR3 is TGTGCCAGCTCGCAACAGGGAATCAATGAAAAACTGTTTTTT. Protein product: CASSQQGINEKLFF. The chain employs TRBV18 and TRBJ1-4; tentative D call: TRBD1 (6 bases). V gave up 6 bases and J gave up 5 bases, with 13 bases separating them. The CDR3 loop spans 14 amino acids. Germline-derived CDR1 and CDR2 are KGHSH and LQKENI.

V is TRBV2 and J is TRBJ1-6, with D unclear. CDR1 is SNHLY and CDR2 is FYNNEI in the germline V gene. V lost 5 bases to trimming and J lost 8 bases, with 10 bases between them. This CDR3 is 13 amino acids long. The CDR3 here is CASSRRIDSPLHF. In DNA, the CDR3 is TGTGCCAGCAGTAGGAGAATCGATTCACCCCTCCACTTT. The full variable domain, completed using reference TRBV2 and TRBJ1-6, is EPEVTQTPSHQVTQMGQEVILRCVPISNHLYFYWYRQILGQKVEFLVSFYNNEISEKSEIFDDQFSVERPDGSNFTLKIRSTKLEDSAMYFCASSRRIDSPLHFGNGTRLTVT.

The rearrangement uses TRBV4-1 and TRBJ2-7, with D unresolved. V was clipped by 1 base and J by 0 bases, with 10 bases between them. The CDR3 runs 15 residues. Germline V CDR1 and CDR2: MGHRA, YSYEKL. The CDR3 nucleotides are TGCGCCAGCAGCCAAGGATCGCCCAGCTCCTACGAGCAGTACTTC. It yields the protein CASSQGSPSSYEQYF.

The chain carries TRBV9 and TRBJ2-1; D not resolved. The V end was cut by 2 bases, the J end by 1 base, with 10 bases between. Germline V gives CDR1 SGDLS, CDR2 YYNGEE. The CDR3 totals 15 residues. In nucleotides, the CDR3 is TGTGCCAGCAGCGTTGAGCAGGAATCCTACAATGAGCAGTTCTTC. Translated: CASSVEQESYNEQFF.

V usage is TRBV5-1 and J usage is TRBJ1-2; 7 bases are a match to TRBD1. Germline assignment: CDR1 SGHRS and CDR2 YFSETQ. Trimming cost V 0 bases and J 8 bases; bases outside gene matches: 16. The CDR3 length is 17 residues. CDR3 nucleotides: TGCGCCAGCAGCTTGGGGACAGGCTTGGCGTCGGATTACGGCTACACCTTC. Translation: CASSLGTGLASDYGYTF.

In this sample, this clone turned up once. The V and J genes are TRBV7-6 and TRBJ2-5; 8 nucleotides agree with TRBD1. V shed 5 bases, J shed 5 bases, and the junction held 13 bases outside the gene matches. The length of the CDR3 is 16 residues. CDR1 is SGHVS, CDR2 FNYEAQ, per germline. CDR3 region: CASSTRTGPGMETQYF. Here the CDR3 DNA reads TGTGCCAGCAGCACGAGGACAGGGCCGGGTATGGAGACCCAGTACTTC.

The chain has TRBV10-3 and TRBJ1-1; TRBD1 agrees at 9 bases. Looked up from germline, CDR1 is ENHRY and CDR2 is SYGVKD. CDR3 length: 13 residues. Germline trimming cut 10 bases from V and 3 bases from J; bases unmatched to any gene: 6. CDR3 bases: TGTGCCACATTAAGGACAGGGGACACTGAAGCTTTCTTT. This encodes CATLRTGDTEAFF.

The chain carries TRBV18 and TRBJ1-6, with 8 bases lining up with TRBD1. Germline V gives CDR1 KGHSH, CDR2 LQKENI. J lost 7 bases, V lost 4 bases, and 6 bases had no gene match. This CDR3 comprises 15 residues. CDR3 residues: CASSRQGRTNSPLHF. CDR3 DNA sequence: TGTGCCAGCTCACGACAGGGGCGCACCAATTCACCCCTCCACTTT. Drawing the rest from reference TRBV18 and TRBJ1-6, the complete variable domain is NAGVMQNPRHLVRRRGQEARLRCSPMKGHSHVYWYRQLPEEGLKFMVYLQKENIIDESGMPKERFSAEFPKEGPSILRIQQVVRGDSAAYFCASSRQGRTNSPLHFGNGTRLTVT.

The sample holds one count of this clone. Written as DNA, the CDR3 is TGTGCCACGCAGGGACAGGTGATAGGAGATACGCAGTATTTT. Its protein is CATQGQVIGDTQYF. V and J are TRBV6-1 and TRBJ2-3; 8 bases line up with TRBD1. From germline, CDR1 is MNHNS and CDR2 SASEGT. The CDR3 loop spans 14 amino acids. Germline trimming cut 10 bases from V and 5 bases from J; bases unmatched to any gene: 11.

V gene TRBV2 combines with J gene TRBJ2-6, with D unclear. The ends were cut back, 7 bases at V and 4 bases at J, with 8 bases in the middle. CDR1 SNHLY and CDR2 FYNNEI come from the germline V gene. The length of the CDR3 is 13 residues. In DNA, the CDR3 is TGTGCCAGCACTACTCCCGGGGCCAACGTCCTGACTTTC. Protein sequence: CASTTPGANVLTF.